The rows below give T cell receptor beta chains drawn from one sample of a study of blood T cell repertoires in COVID-19. Clones were read by immunoSEQ multiplex PCR, and TCRdb kept only the in-frame ones, dropping some. The table lists 250,000 to 300,000 clones, approximately 89% of them singletons. The sequenced sample was PBMCs or T cells enriched from blood (not recorded which). These receptors were collected from a woman in her sixties who had recovered from COVID-19. Both conserved end residues are part of each CDR3. A D gene is named only where the DNA matches it firmly.

cdr3_length	v_call	d_call	j_call	cdr3_nt	cdr3_aa
15	TRBV27	NA	TRBJ2-1	TGTGCCAGCAGTCCAACCCGTCAGATCCCCCTTGAGCAGTTCTTC	CASSPTRQIPLEQFF
16	TRBV6-1	NA	TRBJ1-2	TGTGCCAGCAGTGTGGTTGGAGGCAGCGTTAACTATGGCTACACCTTC	CASSVVGGSVNYGYTF
14	TRBV2	TRBD1	TRBJ1-2	TGTGCCAGCAGCCGCGGGACAGGGAGCTATGGCTACACCTTC	CASSRGTGSYGYTF
14	TRBV5-6	NA	TRBJ2-7	TGTGCCAGCAGCTTGCGTCAGGGTGGTCACGAGCAGTACTTC	CASSLRQGGHEQYF
15	TRBV7-9	NA	TRBJ1-1	TGTGCCAGCAGCTTAGGACAGACGCTCGACACTGAAGCTTTCTTT	CASSLGQTLDTEAFF
13	TRBV14	NA	TRBJ2-3	TGTGCCAGCAGCCTCAGGCCTGCCGATACGCAGTATTTT	CASSLRPADTQYF
14	TRBV3-1/TRBV3-2	NA	TRBJ1-2	TGTGCCAGCAGCCACGTTGGGGCAGAAGATGGCTACACCTTC	CASSHVGAEDGYTF
14	TRBV18	TRBD1	TRBJ1-1	TGTGCCAGCTCACCCGACAGGGGATTCACTGAAGCTTTCTTT	CASSPDRGFTEAFF
19	TRBV9	TRBD2	TRBJ2-3	TGTGCCAGCAGCGTAGGAGTTGGGGGACCAGCGGGAGTTGGAGATACGCAGTATTTT	CASSVGVGGPAGVGDTQYF
14	TRBV2	TRBD1	TRBJ1-5	TGTGCCAGCAGAGGTGGGACAGTCAATCAGCCCCAGCATTTT	CASRGGTVNQPQHF
13	TRBV28	NA	TRBJ1-1	TGTGCCAGCAGTTCGGGACAACGGGATGAAGCTTTCTTT	CASSSGQRDEAFF
14	TRBV19	TRBD2	TRBJ2-7	TGTGCCAGTAATAGCGGGAGCAGGCCCTACGAGCAGTACTTC	CASNSGSRPYEQYF
13	TRBV7-9	TRBD1	TRBJ2-7	TGTGCCAGCACCGGGACAGGGCGAGACGAGCAGTACTTC	CASTGTGRDEQYF
12	TRBV10-3	NA	TRBJ2-7	TGTGCCATCAGTGAGCTCACGAGGGAGCAGTACTTC	CAISELTREQYF
13	TRBV12-3/TRBV12-4	NA	TRBJ2-5	TGTGCCAGCAGTTTATCAGGATTAGAGACCCAGTACTTC	CASSLSGLETQYF
16	TRBV5-1	TRBD1	TRBJ1-1	TGCGCCAGCAGCTCATACCTACAGGGGATGAACACTGAAGCTTTCTTT	CASSSYLQGMNTEAFF
13	TRBV9	NA	TRBJ2-4	TGTGCCAGCAGCGTTGGAGGGACCGGCATTCAGTACTTC	CASSVGGTGIQYF